The source of this T cell receptor (beta chain) is a study of blood T cells in healthy people across ages. CDR1 and CDR2 (germline): SEHNR, FQNEAQ (reference sequence). This CDR3 has 14 residues. The ends were cut back, 5 bases at V and 4 bases at J, with 14 bases in the middle. A second PCR of roughly 6 to 12 cycles used a sample-barcoded 5' primer and a J-beta primer mix. TCRdb reanalysed the 5' RACE reads using MiXCR and keeps one entry per CDR3 protein. The sample yields more than 900,000 distinct CDR3 sequences, about 28% seen once. Separately, the same data were catalogued under a study of T cells of mothers and their children.

The sequence derives from a woman in her thirties or forties in good health. The sequenced material came from blood. V is TRBV7-9 and J is TRBJ1-2; weak D call: TRBD1 (5 bases). The CDR3 reads CASSRGRQLYGYTF. DNA for the CDR3: TGTGCCAGCAGCCGGGGCCGGCAGCTCTATGGCTACACCTTC.